The 8 T cell receptor beta chains below were found in one sample sequenced in a study of cytotoxic CD8 clonotypes in ibrutinib-treated CLL. Using immunoSEQ multiplex PCR, the repertoire was profiled, and TCRdb retains in-frame clones only, with some absent. The repertoire holds approximately 130,000 clones, with around four fifths as singletons. The material was PBMCs, obtained after 24 months of ibrutinib treatment. These receptors were obtained from a human donor with chronic lymphocytic leukemia.

V is TRBV6-6 and J is TRBJ2-7; TRBD1 is a possible D gene (6 bases). Germline V gives CDR1 MNHNY, CDR2 SVGAGI (reference sequence). CDR3 length equals 12 residues. V lost 2 bases and J lost 6, with 8 bases in between. DNA for the CDR3: TGTGCCAGCAGTTACACCAGGGGCGAGCAGTACTTC. Protein product: CASSYTRGEQYF.

The chain carries TRBV9 and TRBJ1-3; D is unresolved. The germline V gene encodes CDR1 SGDLS and CDR2 YYNGEE. Trimming pared 0 bases from V and 0 bases from J, leaving 10 bases between. The CDR3 sequence is 16 residues long. The CDR3, as DNA: TGTGCCAGCAGCGTAGAATTCAGACTCTCTGGAAACACCATATATTTT. Encoded protein: CASSVEFRLSGNTIYF.

The chain is built from TRBV10-2 and TRBJ2-2, with 10 bases lining up with TRBD2. The CDR3 is 18 residues long. Germline loops: CDR1 WSHSY, CDR2 SAAADI. V dropped 7 bases and J dropped 0; count of bases not matched to a gene: 11. Written as DNA, the CDR3 is TGCGCCAGCACCCCCAAGCCTCTAGCGGGGGCGAACACCGGGGAGCTGTTTTTT. Its translation is CASTPKPLAGANTGELFF.

The CDR3 region is CAWSSGETQYF. CDR3 DNA sequence: TGTGCCTGGAGTTCGGGAGAGACCCAGTACTTC. The J gene is TRBJ2-5, the V gene TRBV30; D call uncertain. Trimming took off 2 bases at V and 4 bases at J, with 5 bases between the two ends. The CDR3 is 11 amino acids. Per germline, CDR1 GTSNPN and CDR2 SVGIG (reference sequence).

The rearrangement links TRBV28 to TRBJ2-7; 9 bases are shared with TRBD1. The CDR3 has 15 residues. The V gene end was trimmed by 3 bases and the J gene end by 4 bases; junction bases not matched to a gene: 7. The germline gives CDR1 MDHEN, CDR2 SYDVKM. CDR3: CASSFLGQGKYEQYF. The CDR3 DNA sequence: TGTGCCAGCAGTTTCTTGGGACAGGGTAAATACGAGCAGTACTTC. Complete variable domain (other parts from reference TRBV28 and TRBJ2-7): DVKVTQSSRYLVKRTGEKVFLECVQDMDHENMFWYRQDPGLGLRLIYFSYDVKMKEKGDIPEGYSVSREKKERFSLILESASTNQTSMYLCASSFLGQGKYEQYFGPGTRLTVT.

This clone was seen more than once but under ten times. The chain has TRBV30 and TRBJ1-6, with TRBD1 identical over 7 bases. The germline CDR1 and CDR2 sequences are GTSNPN and SVGIG (reference sequence). V lost 5 bases to trimming and J lost 7 bases; unmatched junction nucleotides: 5. This CDR3 has 13 amino acids. In DNA, the CDR3 is TGTGCCTGGCAGGGACAGCGAAATTCACCCCTCCACTTT. It codes for CAWQGQRNSPLHF.

The chain employs TRBV5-5 and TRBJ1-4, with TRBD1 identical over 8 bases. The CDR3 covers 14 residues. The J segment lost 5 bases and the V segment lost 3 bases, leaving 3 bases of the junction unmatched. Germline V gene sequence: CDR1 SGHKS, CDR2 YYEKEE (reference sequence). The CDR3 loop is CASSWTGTNEKLFF. DNA of the CDR3: TGTGCCAGCAGCTGGACAGGGACAAATGAAAAACTGTTTTTT.

The chain joins TRBV10-1 to TRBJ2-1; D remains ambiguous. The V end lost 6 bases, the J end lost 0 bases, and 12 bases lay between the germline ends. The germline V gene encodes CDR1 WNHNN and CDR2 SYGVQD (reference sequence). This CDR3 is 15 amino acids long. CDR3 nucleotides: TGCGCCAGCAGGGGTGGACGTTGCTCCTACAATGAGCAGTTCTTC. It encodes CASRGGRCSYNEQFF.